These T cell receptor beta chains were read from a single sample in a study of T cell responses to AZD1222 COVID-19 vaccine. Sequencing was performed with immunoSEQ multiplex PCR; in TCRdb, only in-frame clones are kept and a portion is missing. The sample gives more than 140,000 clones, approximately 93% of which show up once; over 0.85% is in the top ten. The sequences come from peripheral blood, collected on day 0 of MenACWY control vaccination. These TCRs come from an adult in good health. Each CDR3 is given with its conserved first and last residue. Each record gives: clone size, D gene, V gene, J gene, CDR3 protein, CDR3 DNA. A D gene is named only where the DNA matches it firmly. Size is stated for part of the rows, as once, few or many counts, or as a class when the clone is expanded.

NA	NA	TRBV19	TRBJ1-5	CASSNWDRNQPQHF	TGTGCCAGTAGTAATTGGGACCGAAATCAGCCCCAGCATTTT
few	NA	TRBV5-4	TRBJ1-1	CASSLQENTEAFF	TGTGCCAGCAGCCTGCAGGAAAACACTGAAGCTTTCTTT
NA	NA	TRBV2	TRBJ1-6	CASSDRQPGSYSPLHF	TGTGCCAGCAGCGATAGACAGCCTGGGTCCTATTCACCCCTCCACTTT
once	TRBD1	TRBV19	TRBJ1-1	CASSRDRDRAEAFF	TGTGCCAGTAGCAGGGACAGGGATCGGGCTGAAGCTTTCTTT
NA	TRBD2	TRBV29-1	TRBJ2-1	CSVEDLATSGAYNEQFF	TGCAGCGTTGAAGATTTGGCCACTAGCGGGGCCTACAATGAGCAGTTCTTC
NA	NA	TRBV3-1/TRBV3-2	TRBJ2-7	CASSPGLGRSYEQYF	TGTGCCAGCAGCCCCGGACTGGGTAGGTCCTACGAGCAGTACTTC
NA	NA	TRBV28	TRBJ2-1	CASSLPDSGGLGQFF	TGTGCCAGCAGTCTTCCCGACAGCGGTGGATTAGGGCAGTTCTTC
NA	TRBD2	TRBV5-6	TRBJ2-7	CASSAGLADEQYF	TGTGCCAGCAGCGCTGGACTAGCTGACGAGCAGTACTTC
NA	NA	TRBV5-4	TRBJ1-4	CASSSEGAGREKLFF	TGTGCCAGCAGCTCGGAAGGGGCGGGACGTGAAAAACTGTTTTTT
NA	TRBD1	TRBV5-1	TRBJ2-1	CASSYEDRVYNEQFF	TGCGCCAGCAGCTATGAGGACAGGGTGTACAATGAGCAGTTCTTC
NA	NA	TRBV5-1	TRBJ2-1	CASSLDTVSYNEQFF	TGCGCCAGCAGCTTGGACACCGTCTCCTACAATGAGCAGTTCTTC
NA	NA	TRBV5-4	TRBJ2-3	CASSLGSTDTQYF	TGTGCCAGCAGCTTGGGCAGCACAGATACGCAGTATTTT
NA	NA	TRBV5-5	TRBJ2-2	CASSLATGELFF	TGTGCCAGCAGCTTGGCTACCGGGGAGCTGTTTTTT